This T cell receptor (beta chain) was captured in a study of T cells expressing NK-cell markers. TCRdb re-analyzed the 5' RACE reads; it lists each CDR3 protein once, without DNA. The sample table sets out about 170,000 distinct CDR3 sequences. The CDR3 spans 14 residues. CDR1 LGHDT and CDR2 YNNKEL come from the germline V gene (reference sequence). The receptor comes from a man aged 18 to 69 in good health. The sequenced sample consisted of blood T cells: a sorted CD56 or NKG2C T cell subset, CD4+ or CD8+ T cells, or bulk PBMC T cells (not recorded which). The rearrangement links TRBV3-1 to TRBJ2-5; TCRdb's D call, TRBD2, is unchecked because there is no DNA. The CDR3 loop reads CASSQGLAGLTQYF.